A selection of T cell receptor beta chains follows, all from one sample in a study of blood T cell repertoires in COVID-19. Clones were read by immunoSEQ multiplex PCR, and TCRdb kept only the in-frame ones, dropping some. The repertoire consists of 85,000 to 95,000 clones, with roughly 89% occurring once and the leading ten covering approximately 5.6%. Sequencing was done on a sample of peripheral blood. The receptors were gathered from a woman of 80 years or more with active COVID-19. Each CDR3 is given with its conserved first and last residue. The D gene is left open where the match is weak. The size field is filled for only some rows; it gives once, few, many or a size class.

D gene: NA; V gene: TRBV21-1; J gene: TRBJ1-2; clone size: NA; CDR3 DNA: TGTGCCAGCAGCAAAACACGGGACACATCTAACTATGGCTACACCTTC; CDR3 protein: CASSKTRDTSNYGYTF
D gene: NA; V gene: TRBV7-2; J gene: TRBJ2-2; clone size: NA; CDR3 DNA: TGTGCCACCCAAGGAGAGGGGGCGAACACCGGGGAGCTGTTTTTT; CDR3 protein: CATQGEGANTGELFF
D gene: NA; V gene: TRBV21-1; J gene: TRBJ2-7; clone size: NA; CDR3 DNA: TGTGCCAGCAGCGAAGCCCCGGACCGGGACAGGAAAAACGAGCAGTACTTC; CDR3 protein: CASSEAPDRDRKNEQYF
D gene: TRBD1; V gene: TRBV5-5; J gene: TRBJ2-7; clone size: NA; CDR3 DNA: TGTGCCAGCAGCTTGGCTCCGAGACAGGGGGTCTACGAGCAGTACTTC; CDR3 protein: CASSLAPRQGVYEQYF
D gene: TRBD1; V gene: TRBV6-5; J gene: TRBJ2-7; clone size: NA; CDR3 DNA: TGTGCCAGCAGTTACCATGCCGGGACAGGATCCTACGAGCAGTACTTC; CDR3 protein: CASSYHAGTGSYEQYF
D gene: NA; V gene: TRBV5-6; J gene: TRBJ2-7; clone size: NA; CDR3 DNA: TGTGCCAGCAGCTTCCAATACGAGCAGTACTTC; CDR3 protein: CASSFQYEQYF
D gene: NA; V gene: TRBV7-2; J gene: TRBJ2-3; clone size: NA; CDR3 DNA: TGTGCCAGCAGCTTGGGGGCGGGAGTGTTAGATACGCAGTATTTT; CDR3 protein: CASSLGAGVLDTQYF
D gene: TRBD2; V gene: TRBV11-3; J gene: TRBJ2-1; clone size: NA; CDR3 DNA: TGTGCCAGCAGTTCCCGTAGCGGGAGGGCCGAGTATGAGCAGTTCTTC; CDR3 protein: CASSSRSGRAEYEQFF
D gene: NA; V gene: TRBV19; J gene: TRBJ1-2; clone size: NA; CDR3 DNA: TGTGCCAGTAGTTCCAGGACTCCTAACTATGGCTACACCTTC; CDR3 protein: CASSSRTPNYGYTF
D gene: TRBD2; V gene: TRBV19; J gene: TRBJ2-1; clone size: NA; CDR3 DNA: TGTGCCAGCCTGGGACTAGGTGGCAATGAGCAGTTCTTC; CDR3 protein: CASLGLGGNEQFF
D gene: NA; V gene: TRBV24-1; J gene: TRBJ2-1; clone size: once; CDR3 DNA: TGTGCCACTTCCCCTGGGGCCTTGCCCAACAATGAGCAGTTCTTC; CDR3 protein: CATSPGALPNNEQFF
D gene: TRBD2; V gene: TRBV7-2; J gene: TRBJ2-2; clone size: NA; CDR3 DNA: TGTGCCAGCAGCTTAGGGAGACTAGCGGCGAACACCGGGGAGCTGTTTTTT; CDR3 protein: CASSLGRLAANTGELFF
D gene: TRBD2; V gene: TRBV18; J gene: TRBJ2-3; clone size: few; CDR3 DNA: TGTGCCAGCTCACCCGGGAGGGCAAGCACAGATACGCAGTATTTT; CDR3 protein: CASSPGRASTDTQYF
D gene: NA; V gene: TRBV6-5; J gene: TRBJ2-2; clone size: once; CDR3 DNA: TGTGCCAGCAGTTGGGCAGGGGAGTGGCGGGAGCTGTTTTTT; CDR3 protein: CASSWAGEWRELFF
D gene: NA; V gene: TRBV10-3; J gene: TRBJ2-3; clone size: NA; CDR3 DNA: TGTGCCATCCAAACCACTAGCAGCACAGATACGCAGTATTTT; CDR3 protein: CAIQTTSSTDTQYF
D gene: NA; V gene: TRBV7-2; J gene: TRBJ2-2; clone size: NA; CDR3 DNA: TGTGCCAGCAGCCCCCATGGCGGCGCGAACACCGGGGAGCTGTTTTTT; CDR3 protein: CASSPHGGANTGELFF
D gene: NA; V gene: TRBV19; J gene: TRBJ2-7; clone size: NA; CDR3 DNA: TGTGCCAGTAGTTCCCGAGGCCGGTTAGAGGGCGAGCAGTACTTC; CDR3 protein: CASSSRGRLEGEQYF
D gene: NA; V gene: TRBV6-6; J gene: TRBJ1-1; clone size: NA; CDR3 DNA: TGTGCCAGCGGCGGGCAGCCCAACACTGAAGCTTTCTTT; CDR3 protein: CASGGQPNTEAFF
D gene: TRBD1; V gene: TRBV5-4; J gene: TRBJ1-2; clone size: few; CDR3 DNA: TGTGCCAGCAGCCGAGACAGGGGCGAGGACTATGGCTACACCTTC; CDR3 protein: CASSRDRGEDYGYTF
D gene: NA; V gene: TRBV7-2; J gene: TRBJ1-2; clone size: NA; CDR3 DNA: TGTGCCAGCAGCATGAGGACGGGGGTGACTGGGGTTAACTATGGCTACACCTTC; CDR3 protein: CASSMRTGVTGVNYGYTF
D gene: TRBD2; V gene: TRBV23-1; J gene: TRBJ2-5; clone size: NA; CDR3 DNA: TGCGCCAGCCTGATCCCGGCTAGCGGGCTAAAAGAGACCCAGTACTTC; CDR3 protein: CASLIPASGLKETQYF
D gene: NA; V gene: TRBV18; J gene: TRBJ2-3; clone size: NA; CDR3 DNA: TGTGCCAGCTCACCAATTAGCGTAACCACAGATACGCAGTATTTT; CDR3 protein: CASSPISVTTDTQYF
D gene: NA; V gene: TRBV7-2; J gene: TRBJ2-3; clone size: NA; CDR3 DNA: TGTGCCAGCAGCACCATGGGGGAGGCAGATACGCAGTATTTT; CDR3 protein: CASSTMGEADTQYF
D gene: NA; V gene: TRBV29-1; J gene: TRBJ1-1; clone size: NA; CDR3 DNA: TGCAGCGTTGAACGGGAGACGAACACTGAAGCTTTCTTT; CDR3 protein: CSVERETNTEAFF
D gene: TRBD2; V gene: TRBV5-1; J gene: TRBJ2-7; clone size: NA; CDR3 DNA: TGCGCCAGCAGCACGACCGGGACTAGCGGTCCGACCTACGAGCAGTACTTC; CDR3 protein: CASSTTGTSGPTYEQYF
D gene: NA; V gene: TRBV4-1; J gene: TRBJ2-7; clone size: once; CDR3 DNA: TGCGCCAGCAGCCGAGACAGGTCAAACTCCTACGAGCAGTACTTC; CDR3 protein: CASSRDRSNSYEQYF
D gene: TRBD1; V gene: TRBV28; J gene: TRBJ1-3; clone size: NA; CDR3 DNA: TGTGCCAGCAGTTCCCCGCAGCGACAGGGATACGGAAACACCATATATTTT; CDR3 protein: CASSSPQRQGYGNTIYF
D gene: TRBD1; V gene: TRBV11-2; J gene: TRBJ1-2; clone size: NA; CDR3 DNA: TGTGCCAGCAGCCATCCGGGACAGGGAAACTATGGCTACACCTTC; CDR3 protein: CASSHPGQGNYGYTF
D gene: NA; V gene: TRBV4-2; J gene: TRBJ1-6; clone size: NA; CDR3 DNA: TGTGCCAGCAGCCAAGATCCCAGGATTAATTCACCCCTCCACTTT; CDR3 protein: CASSQDPRINSPLHF
D gene: NA; V gene: TRBV29-1; J gene: TRBJ2-7; clone size: few; CDR3 DNA: TGCAGCGGCCGTGGAGGATCCATCGACGAGCAGTACTTC; CDR3 protein: CSGRGGSIDEQYF
D gene: TRBD2; V gene: TRBV6-2/TRBV6-3; J gene: TRBJ2-1; clone size: NA; CDR3 DNA: TGTGCCAGCAGTTGGACTAGCGGGAGGCCCACAACCTACAATGAGCAGTTCTTC; CDR3 protein: CASSWTSGRPTTYNEQFF
D gene: TRBD2; V gene: TRBV20-1; J gene: TRBJ2-3; clone size: NA; CDR3 DNA: TGCAGTGCTAGTGGCGGGACTAGCTCTGGTACAGATACGCAGTATTTT; CDR3 protein: CSASGGTSSGTDTQYF
D gene: NA; V gene: TRBV2; J gene: TRBJ2-3; clone size: NA; CDR3 DNA: TGTGCCAGCAGTGACCGGGAGAGGGCAGATACGCAGTATTTT; CDR3 protein: CASSDRERADTQYF
D gene: NA; V gene: TRBV7-3; J gene: TRBJ2-7; clone size: NA; CDR3 DNA: TGTGCCAGCAGCTTAAATCCAACCTACGAGCAGTACTTC; CDR3 protein: CASSLNPTYEQYF
D gene: TRBD2; V gene: TRBV27; J gene: TRBJ2-1; clone size: NA; CDR3 DNA: TGTGCCAGCAGTAGACCGGGACTAGCGGGAAATGATGAGCAGTTCTTC; CDR3 protein: CASSRPGLAGNDEQFF
D gene: NA; V gene: TRBV30; J gene: TRBJ1-1; clone size: once; CDR3 DNA: TGTGCCTGGAGTCCCCACAGCTATTTGAACACTGAAGCTTTCTTT; CDR3 protein: CAWSPHSYLNTEAFF
D gene: TRBD2; V gene: TRBV11-2; J gene: TRBJ2-3; clone size: NA; CDR3 DNA: TGTGCCAGCAGCCCTCGGGGGGGTGTCTGGCGACGCCCCGATACTCAGTATTTT; CDR3 protein: CASSPRGGVWRRPDTQYF
D gene: NA; V gene: TRBV5-4; J gene: TRBJ1-2; clone size: NA; CDR3 DNA: TGTGCCAGCAGCTTGCGGGGGGGAAACTATGGCTACACCTTC; CDR3 protein: CASSLRGGNYGYTF
D gene: NA; V gene: TRBV19; J gene: TRBJ1-4; clone size: NA; CDR3 DNA: TGTGCCAGTAGTATATGGTCAGGGGAAGATGAAAAACTGTTTTTT; CDR3 protein: CASSIWSGEDEKLFF
D gene: TRBD2; V gene: TRBV7-2; J gene: TRBJ2-3; clone size: NA; CDR3 DNA: TGTGCCAGCAGCTTAGAGGGACTAGCGGGAGGGGGAGATACGCAGTATTTT; CDR3 protein: CASSLEGLAGGGDTQYF
D gene: NA; V gene: TRBV7-8; J gene: TRBJ2-7; clone size: NA; CDR3 DNA: TGTGCCAGCAGCCCCGGGGGAGGGGGATTCCGCGAGCAGTACTTC; CDR3 protein: CASSPGGGGFREQYF
D gene: TRBD2; V gene: TRBV19; J gene: TRBJ2-1; clone size: NA; CDR3 DNA: TGTGCCAGTACCACGGGACTAGCGGGCCCTCGGGACAATGAGCAGTTCTTC; CDR3 protein: CASTTGLAGPRDNEQFF
D gene: NA; V gene: TRBV3-1/TRBV3-2; J gene: TRBJ2-7; clone size: NA; CDR3 DNA: TGTGCCAGCAGCCAAGGGGCCAGGCAACCTTACGAGCAGTACTTC; CDR3 protein: CASSQGARQPYEQYF
D gene: NA; V gene: TRBV28; J gene: TRBJ2-1; clone size: NA; CDR3 DNA: TGTGCCAGCAGTCGTCTGGAGAATGAGCAGTTCTTC; CDR3 protein: CASSRLENEQFF
D gene: TRBD1; V gene: TRBV19; J gene: TRBJ1-5; clone size: NA; CDR3 DNA: TGTGCCAGTAGGAGAAAGCCGGGACAGGGGGTGGATCAGCCCCAGCATTTT; CDR3 protein: CASRRKPGQGVDQPQHF
D gene: TRBD2; V gene: TRBV28; J gene: TRBJ2-1; clone size: NA; CDR3 DNA: TGTGCCAGCACCCGTGGGGTAGCGGGGTGGTTCAATGAGCAGTTCTTC; CDR3 protein: CASTRGVAGWFNEQFF
D gene: TRBD2; V gene: TRBV28; J gene: TRBJ2-5; clone size: NA; CDR3 DNA: TGTGCCAGCAGCTTTCTAGCGGGAGAAGGCCTCCAAGAGACCCAGTACTTC; CDR3 protein: CASSFLAGEGLQETQYF
D gene: NA; V gene: TRBV24-1; J gene: TRBJ2-1; clone size: NA; CDR3 DNA: TGTGCCACCAGTGACCCCAACAGGGCCAGCTCCTACAATGAGCAGTTCTTC; CDR3 protein: CATSDPNRASSYNEQFF
D gene: NA; V gene: TRBV10-3; J gene: TRBJ2-1; clone size: NA; CDR3 DNA: TGTGCCATCATGACCCCGGGAGCAGAGAATGAGCAGTTCTTC; CDR3 protein: CAIMTPGAENEQFF
D gene: TRBD1; V gene: TRBV5-1; J gene: TRBJ2-5; clone size: NA; CDR3 DNA: TGCGCCAGCAGCTTAGGCAGGGGGTCGCAAGAGACCCAGTACTTC; CDR3 protein: CASSLGRGSQETQYF